This record looks at one T cell receptor beta chain sequence and its context. The PCR ran on 60 Vbeta and 13 Jbeta primers. Sequencing used immunoSEQ multiplex PCR; TCRdb keeps in-frame clones, though not all of them. This table holds 150,000 to 200,000 clones. The data were taken from a study of cytomegalovirus exposure and HLA in healthy donors. Germline lookup yields CDR1 SGHVS and CDR2 FNYEAQ. This CDR3 has 18 residues. J gave up 1 base and V 2 bases, and 7 bases lay outside the gene matches. Sequencing was done on a sample of PBMCs. This receptor was obtained from a boy aged 5 to 17 in good health and CMV-seronegative. The gene calls are TRBV7-6 and TRBJ2-6, with 8 bases that match TRBD1. CDR3 in amino acids: CASSLLDRGWSGANVLTF. CDR3 DNA sequence: TGTGCCAGCAGCTTACTTGACAGGGGATGGTCTGGGGCCAACGTCCTGACTTTC.